This T cell receptor (beta chain) was sequenced during a study of T cells after yellow fever vaccination. Points from the study as a whole: There was a small share of clonotypes that showed up in both the CD4 and CD8 compartments.

Generation of TCR cDNA used 5'RACE template switching (which added a universal primer site and UMIs). From the 5' RACE reads, TCRdb called clonotypes with MiXCR, one entry per CDR3 protein. Of just over 300,000 distinct CDR3 sequences listed, 3.6% are singletons. Ten or more counts support this clonotype. No antigen is known for it. The clonotype comes from a young man who received the YFV17D yellow fever vaccine. Sequences were derived from PBMCs, sampled on the day of the yellow fever booster vaccination.

The CDR3 loop is CSVDGAGDTDTQYF. The CDR3, as DNA: TGCAGCGTTGATGGAGCGGGGGACACAGATACGCAGTATTTT. This rearrangement joins TRBV29-1 to TRBJ2-3; TRBD2 matches at 8 bases. Trimming took 3 bases from V and 2 from J; bases not matched to a gene: 4. CDR1 and CDR2 from the germline V gene are SQVTM and ANQGSEA. The CDR3 runs to 14 residues.